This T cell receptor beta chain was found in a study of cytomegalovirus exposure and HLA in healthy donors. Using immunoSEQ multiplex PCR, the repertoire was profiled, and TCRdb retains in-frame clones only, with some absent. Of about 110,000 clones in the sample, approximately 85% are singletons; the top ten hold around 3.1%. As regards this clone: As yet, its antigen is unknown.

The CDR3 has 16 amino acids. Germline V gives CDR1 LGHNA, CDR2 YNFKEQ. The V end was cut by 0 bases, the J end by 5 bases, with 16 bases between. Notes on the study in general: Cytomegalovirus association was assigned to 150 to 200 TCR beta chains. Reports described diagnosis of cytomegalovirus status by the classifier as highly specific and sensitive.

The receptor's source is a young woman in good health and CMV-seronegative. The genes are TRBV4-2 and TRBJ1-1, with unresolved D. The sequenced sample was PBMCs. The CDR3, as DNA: TGTGCCAGCAGCCAAGAGGTCGGGCCCGCGGGGACTGAAGCTTTCTTT. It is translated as CASSQEVGPAGTEAFF.